The T cell receptor beta chain described here comes from a study of blood T cells in healthy people across ages. The wider study: About one barcoded TCR beta cDNA was captured per two T cells.

Notes on the study in general: Comparison with aged donors showed that long-lived donors had more naive CD4+ cells and higher diversity. Diversity figures derived from one million T cells were judged to underestimate the true value.

Remarks on this clonotype: Its matching antigen is unknown. Compared with germline, one end of the junction differs, possibly owing to a read error.

Primed by a sample-barcoded 5' primer and a J-beta primer mix, a second PCR proceeded for roughly 7 to 12 cycles. The authors tagged each cDNA molecule using a template-switch adaptor with 12 random nucleotides. TCRdb recomputed calls from the 5' RACE reads with MiXCR, one row per CDR3 protein. The sample includes hundreds of thousands of distinct CDR3 sequences, roughly half seen only once; the top ten take less than 15%. The CDR3 loop spans 14 amino acids. The germline V gene encodes CDR1 MNHNY and CDR2 SVGAGI (reference sequence). The rearrangement uses TRBV6-6 and TRBJ2-7; 8 positions agree with TRBD1. This TCR derives from a woman older than 75 in good health. Specimen: blood. The CDR3, as DNA: TGTACCAGCAGTGACAGGGGAATGGCCTACGAGCAGTACTTT. The encoded protein is CTSSDRGMAYEQYF.